This T cell receptor (beta chain) was documented in a study of cytomegalovirus exposure and HLA in healthy donors. The PCR employed 60 Vbeta primers together with 13 Jbeta primers. The data were produced by immunoSEQ multiplex PCR, yet TCRdb's version contains in-frame clones alone and is incomplete. The sample records about 95,000 clones, approximately 80% being singletons. Germline V gene sequence: CDR1 SQVTM, CDR2 ANQGSEA. The CDR3 extends over 13 amino acids. After removal of 6 bases from V and 5 bases from J, the junction contained 10 bases not matched to a gene. Sequencing used PBMCs. This rearrangement joins TRBV29-1 to TRBJ2-7, with 7 bases that match TRBD1. This receptor was obtained from a man aged 30 to 39 in good health and CMV-seropositive. This chain's CDR3 is CSVGTLTGNEQYF. As DNA, the CDR3 is TGCAGCGTGGGAACCCTGACAGGGAACGAGCAGTACTTC.